Listed here is a single T cell receptor (beta chain). The data derive from a study of shared clonotypes between healthy human individuals. Germline lookup yields CDR1 SGHNT and CDR2 YENEEA. Deletions cut 2 bases from V and 2 bases from J, with 10 bases between. The CDR3 runs 15 residues. Measured with immunoSEQ multiplex PCR; TCRdb has only the in-frame clones, and not every one. The sample records about 2.4 million clones, roughly 93% being singletons. The donor population consisted of healthy HIV-negative adults with no recent acute infections or vaccinations. This receptor was obtained from a man aged 18 to 29 in good health. Some clones in this sample may be carry-over from other donors' samples. The chain employs TRBV11-3 and TRBJ2-1; perhaps TRBD2 as D (5 bases). Material: naive CD4+ T cells from PBMCs. Sample subset: CD45RA+ positively selected. The CDR3 coding sequence is TGTGCCAGCAGCTTAACGGCGGGTGCCTACAATGAGCAGTTCTTC. This codes for CASSLTAGAYNEQFF.